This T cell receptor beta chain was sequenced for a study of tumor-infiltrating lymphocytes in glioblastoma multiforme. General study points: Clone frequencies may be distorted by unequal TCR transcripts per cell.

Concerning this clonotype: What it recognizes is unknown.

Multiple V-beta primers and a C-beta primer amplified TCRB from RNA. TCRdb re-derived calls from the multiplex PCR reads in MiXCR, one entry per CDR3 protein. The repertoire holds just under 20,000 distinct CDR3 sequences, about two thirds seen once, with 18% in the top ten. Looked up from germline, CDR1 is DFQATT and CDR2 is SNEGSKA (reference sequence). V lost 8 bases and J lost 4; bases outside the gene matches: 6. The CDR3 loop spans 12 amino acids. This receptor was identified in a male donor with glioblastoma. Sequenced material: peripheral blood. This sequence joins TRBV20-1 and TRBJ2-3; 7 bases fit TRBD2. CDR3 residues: CSRSGIADTQYF. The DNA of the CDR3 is TGCAGTCGAAGCGGGATCGCAGATACGCAGTATTTT.